The text below deals with one T cell receptor (beta chain). The antigen this receptor binds is unknown. The junction differs from germline at one of its ends, possibly a read error. This entry comes from a study of tumor-infiltrating lymphocytes in primary liver carcinoma (TCRdb year 2017). A note on the overall study: Hepatocellular carcinoma (four) or combined HCC and intrahepatic cholangiocarcinoma (one) was present in the five patients, who were three men and two women aged 30 to 69 years. The five patients had tumors of stage T1-T3 N0M0, with maximum diameters ranging from 4.2 to 10 cm. Roughly 3.65 to 7.5 million productive TCRbeta reads were obtained per sample, and no significant difference in read depth was found between tissue types. The study combined TCRbeta repertoire sequencing, expression microarrays and whole-exome sequencing across five regions of each liver tumor, with adjacent normal tissue and blood. A total of some 35 specimens from 5 patients underwent TCRbeta repertoire sequencing, comprising 25 tumor regions, 5 adjacent noncancerous liver tissues and 5 peripheral blood samples. Agilent mRNA microarray profiling was performed on the roughly 25 tumor region samples to relate TCRbeta repertoire diversity to the local molecular phenotype. Technical replicate repertoires showed high reproducibility, with mean shared-clone rates about 0.88 and correlation coefficients above 0.95. Overall study results and their limits: Compared with blood, tumors had a significantly larger share of the repertoire taken up by the top 250 clones (p = 0.039). The study included only 4 to 6 patients, and the authors note findings should be validated in a larger study. Because only the TCR beta chain was sequenced and unpaired alpha chains were not captured, true repertoire diversity is likely underestimated. Bulk unsorted samples precluded comparing CD4+ and CD8+ T cell repertoires. Only about 7.5-24% of top clones were present in all five regions of a tumor, suggesting spatial heterogeneity of tumor-infiltrating T cells. Repertoire overlap was higher between tumor regions (mean about 35%) than tumor-adjacent (roughly 17%) or tumor-blood (about 14%) pairs, consistent with antigen-driven expansion.

Without any cell sorting, total RNA and DNA were co-extracted from approximately 20-30 mg of bulk tissue using the AllPrep DNA/RNA mini kit. Surgical resection was performed in China between 2015 and early 2016 on several patients with histopathologically diagnosed primary liver carcinoma. Chronic HBV infection was present in the patients, and the patients were treatment-naive at sampling. Five spatially separated regions were sampled per tumor: superior, inferior, left-lateral and right-lateral poles, plus the tumor centre. According to histology, viable tumor cells made up more than 80% of every tumor sample. Pieces of fresh tumor and adjacent tissue were cut in half, with one half kept in RNAlater at -80 degrees C and the other half sent for histology. A constant-region primer and ProtoScript II reverse transcriptase were used to reverse-transcribe TCRbeta-specific cDNA from around 540 ng total RNA. Three nested multiplex PCR rounds, following a slightly modified ARM-PCR procedure, were used to build the TCRbeta libraries. Sample barcodes and Illumina adapters were added in a final 25-cycle PCR with Deep VentR polymerase. Before sequencing, amplicons of 200-500 bp were gel-purified using a QIAquick gel extraction kit. An Illumina HiSeq 2500 was used to sequence the TCRbeta amplicons, generating 250-bp paired-end reads. As for how the authors treated the data: Quality trimming of reads was performed with Trimmomatic v0.33, and paired reads were merged with FLASH v1.2.11 so that full CDR3 sequences could be recovered. MiGEC v1.2.1b assigned V, D and J germline segments to the rearranged TCRbeta sequences. Clonotype statistics, along with Shannon-Wiener diversity indices, were calculated using VDJtools v1.0.0. Except for diversity analysis, only each sample's 250 most abundant clonotypes were used in subsequent analyses to reduce sampling bias. The public reads were reprocessed in TCRdb via fastp at Q25 and MiXCR, keeping in-frame beta chains. Rows merge per CDR3 protein into single entries with the most common DNA and genes. The authors' filters were not applied to this entry. This sample gives nearly 50,000 distinct CDR3 sequences in total; 60% to 75% of them show up just once. The biggest ten clones account for roughly 24% of the sample.

Sequenced material: liver tumor tissue from sampling region 3. The intended sense of this specimen's cell subset or site label: tumor region T3, left-lateral pole. This clonotype was sampled from a man in his forties with primary liver carcinoma and hepatitis B virus infection.

The DNA reads as follows: TGTGCCGGCACCCCCAGGAGACGTGGGTCTAGCGGCGCCTCTGGAGCCAACGTCCTGAGTTTC. Translated, this is CAGTPRRRGSSGASGANVLSF. The V and J genes are TRBV6-2 or TRBV6-3 and TRBJ2-6, and TRBD2 matches 7 of the central bases. Including cysteine and phenylalanine, the CDR3 has 21 amino acids. Only CDR3 DNA remains: 63 bases, in frame from the first base. The germline V gene sets CDR1 to MNHEY and CDR2 to SVGEGT.